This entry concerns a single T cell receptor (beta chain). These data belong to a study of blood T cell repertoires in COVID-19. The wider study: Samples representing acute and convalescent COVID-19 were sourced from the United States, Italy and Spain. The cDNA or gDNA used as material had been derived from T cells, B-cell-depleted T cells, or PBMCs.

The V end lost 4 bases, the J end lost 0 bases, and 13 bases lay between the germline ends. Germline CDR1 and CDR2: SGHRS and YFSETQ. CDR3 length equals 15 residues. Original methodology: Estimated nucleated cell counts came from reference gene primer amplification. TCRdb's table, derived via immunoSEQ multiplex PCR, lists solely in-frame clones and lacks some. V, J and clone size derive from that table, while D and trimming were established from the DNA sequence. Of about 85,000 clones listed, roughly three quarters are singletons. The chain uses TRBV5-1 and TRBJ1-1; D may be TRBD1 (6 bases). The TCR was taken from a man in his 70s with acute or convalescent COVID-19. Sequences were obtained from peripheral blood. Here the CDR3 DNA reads TGCGCCAGCAGCACCCTGGACAGCTTGAACACTGAAGCTTTCTTT. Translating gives CASSTLDSLNTEAFF.